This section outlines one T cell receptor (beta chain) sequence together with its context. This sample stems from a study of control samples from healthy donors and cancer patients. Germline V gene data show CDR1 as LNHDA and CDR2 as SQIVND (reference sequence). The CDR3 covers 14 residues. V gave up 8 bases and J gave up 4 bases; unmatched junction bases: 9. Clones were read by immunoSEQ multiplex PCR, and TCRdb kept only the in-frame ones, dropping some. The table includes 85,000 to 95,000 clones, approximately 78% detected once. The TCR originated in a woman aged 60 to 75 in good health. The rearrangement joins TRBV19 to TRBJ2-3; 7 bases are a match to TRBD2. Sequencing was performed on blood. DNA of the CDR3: TGTGCCAGTCGGAGGACTAGTAGTGCAGATACGCAGTATTTT. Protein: CASRRTSSADTQYF.